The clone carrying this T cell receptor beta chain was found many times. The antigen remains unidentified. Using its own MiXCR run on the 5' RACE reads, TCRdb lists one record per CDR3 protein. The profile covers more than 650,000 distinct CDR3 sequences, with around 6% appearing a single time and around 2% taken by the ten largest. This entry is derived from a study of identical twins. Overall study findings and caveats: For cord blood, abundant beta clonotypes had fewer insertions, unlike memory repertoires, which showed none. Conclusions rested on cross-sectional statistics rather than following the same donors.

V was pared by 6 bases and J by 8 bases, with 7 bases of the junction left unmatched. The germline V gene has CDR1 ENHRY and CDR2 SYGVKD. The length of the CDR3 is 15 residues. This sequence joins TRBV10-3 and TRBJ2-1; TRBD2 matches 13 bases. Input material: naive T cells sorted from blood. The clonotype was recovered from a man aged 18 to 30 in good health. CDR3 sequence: CAIRGLAGMPHEQFF. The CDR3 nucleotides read TGTGCCATCAGGGGACTAGCGGGAATGCCCCATGAGCAGTTCTTC.